This T cell receptor beta chain was obtained from a study of T cell responses to AZD1222 COVID-19 vaccine. Broader study findings: Distributed over spike, vaccine-associated CD4 TCRs predominated at 160-218 and 743-854. Baseline serostatus was positive in only a handful of AZD1222 recipients.

Trimming removed 8 bases from V and 7 bases from J, with 15 bases in between. The length of the CDR3 is 14 residues. Germline CDR1 reads ENHRY; CDR2 reads SYGVKD. Some clones are missing from TCRdb's copy, which holds only in-frame ones; the method was immunoSEQ multiplex PCR. In the table there are roughly 70,000 clones, 83% of which are singletons. A word on this clone: Its antigen is unknown.

This receptor was identified in an adult who received the AZD1222 COVID-19 vaccine. The sample was peripheral blood, taken 28 days after the second AZD1222 dose. The J gene is TRBJ1-6, the V gene TRBV10-3; TRBD1 might be the D (5 bases). For the CDR3, the DNA is TGTGCCATCGGGCCTAGGGGAGAGAATTCACCCCTCCACTTT. This translates into CAIGPRGENSPLHF.